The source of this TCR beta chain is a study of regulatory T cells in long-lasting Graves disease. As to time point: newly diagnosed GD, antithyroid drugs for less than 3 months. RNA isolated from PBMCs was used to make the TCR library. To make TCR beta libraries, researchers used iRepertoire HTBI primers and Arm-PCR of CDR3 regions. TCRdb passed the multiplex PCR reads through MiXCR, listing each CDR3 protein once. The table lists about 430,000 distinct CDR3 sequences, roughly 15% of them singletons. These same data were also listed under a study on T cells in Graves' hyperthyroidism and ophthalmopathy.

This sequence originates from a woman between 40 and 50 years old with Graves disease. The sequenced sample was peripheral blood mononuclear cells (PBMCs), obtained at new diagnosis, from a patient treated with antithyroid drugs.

The CDR3 DNA sequence: TGTGCCAGCAGTCCCACGGCCGGTAGCGGGAACTTGGACGAGCAGTACTTC. Protein sequence: CASSPTAGSGNLDEQYF. The rearrangement joins TRBV28 to TRBJ2-7; 8 bases match TRBD2. The CDR3 is made up of 17 amino acids. The junction had 17 bases not matched to a gene; V was cut back by 5 bases and J by 5 bases. In germline, CDR1 is MDHEN, CDR2 SYDVKM.